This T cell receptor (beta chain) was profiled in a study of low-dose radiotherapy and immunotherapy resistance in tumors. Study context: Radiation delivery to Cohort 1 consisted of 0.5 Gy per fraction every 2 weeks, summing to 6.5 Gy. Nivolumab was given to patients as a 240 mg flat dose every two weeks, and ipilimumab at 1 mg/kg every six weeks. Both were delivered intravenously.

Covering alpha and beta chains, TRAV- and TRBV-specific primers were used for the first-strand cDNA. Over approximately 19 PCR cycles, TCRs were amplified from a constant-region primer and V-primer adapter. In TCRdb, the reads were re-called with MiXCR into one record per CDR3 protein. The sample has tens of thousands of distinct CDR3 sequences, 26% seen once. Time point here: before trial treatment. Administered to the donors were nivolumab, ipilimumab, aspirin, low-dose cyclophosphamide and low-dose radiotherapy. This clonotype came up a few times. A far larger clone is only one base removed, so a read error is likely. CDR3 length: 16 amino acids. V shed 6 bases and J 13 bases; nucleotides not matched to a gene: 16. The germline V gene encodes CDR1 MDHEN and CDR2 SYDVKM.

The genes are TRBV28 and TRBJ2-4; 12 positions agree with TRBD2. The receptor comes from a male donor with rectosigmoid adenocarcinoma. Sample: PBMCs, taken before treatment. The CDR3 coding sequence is TGTGCCAGCAGCCTACTAGCGGGAGGTACCTACAATGAGCAGTACTTC. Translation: CASSLLAGGTYNEQYF.